These T cell receptor beta chains were read from a single sample in a study of neoadjuvant anti-PD-1 for oral cavity cancer. The protocol was immunoSEQ multiplex PCR, while the TCRdb copy is restricted to in-frame clones and leaves out a portion. The table has roughly 13,000 clones, over 70% seen once. Specimen: PBMCs, collected before nivolumab (anti-PD-1) treatment. These receptor sequences come from a person aged 40 to 85 with oral cavity squamous cell carcinoma. Both conserved end residues are trimmed from each CDR3. Fields, in order: J gene, V gene, D gene, CDR3 protein. The D gene is left open where the match is weak.

TRBJ2-2 | TRBV30 | . | AWSVGRGTGELF
TRBJ1-2 | TRBV7-9 | . | ASSATGLP
TRBJ2-7 | TRBV27 | . | ASSLFRGSYEQY
TRBJ2-3 | TRBV11-2 | . | ASSFGQPTDTQY
TRBJ1-5 | TRBV19 | . | ASSLRWSELNQPQH
TRBJ1-2 | TRBV28 | TRBD1 | ASSLDRVDYGYT
TRBJ1-2 | TRBV5-1 | . | ASSLDSGYGYT
TRBJ2-2 | TRBV5-4 | . | ASSFSFLGAGTGELF
TRBJ1-3 | TRBV5-1 | . | ASSLVGGTGNTIY
TRBJ1-1 | TRBV6-5 | . | ASSFWAGGQTEAF
TRBJ1-1 | TRBV5-1 | . | ASSPEGARNTEAF
TRBJ1-3 | TRBV9 | . | ASSVGRDGNTIY
TRBJ1-1 | TRBV5-1 | TRBD1 | ASSMDRGTEAF
TRBJ2-3 | TRBV6-5 | . | ASSYGWRTDTQY
TRBJ2-7 | TRBV7-8 | . | ASSLRRLTSYEQY
TRBJ2-5 | TRBV7-6 | . | ASSLNEGGGETQY
TRBJ1-5 | TRBV19 | TRBD1 | ASSTGQGYQPQH
TRBJ1-2 | TRBV29-1 | . | SVEERGWADYGYT
TRBJ2-7 | TRBV29-1 | . | SADTNYEQY
TRBJ1-4 | TRBV7-3 | . | ASSLNGRLNEKLF
TRBJ1-3 | TRBV28 | . | ASSLLPANRVY
TRBJ1-2 | TRBV27 | . | ASSIQVGGGYT
TRBJ2-3 | TRBV28 | . | ASILPGLPDTQY
TRBJ1-2 | TRBV9 | TRBD1 | ASSARQGMGYGYT
TRBJ1-2 | TRBV28 | . | ASSTGHKSYGYT
TRBJ2-3 | TRBV29-1 | TRBD1 | SVDVNRGADTQY
TRBJ1-1 | TRBV6-5 | . | ASSWTVLRTTEAF
TRBJ2-3 | TRBV5-4 | . | ASSLENSHIGQY
TRBJ1-1 | TRBV4-2 | . | ASSGPLDSRSTEAF
TRBJ2-2 | TRBV11-3 | . | ASSFGDGNTGELF
TRBJ1-1 | TRBV6-5 | . | ASSSHTEAF
TRBJ1-1 | TRBV19 | . | ASSIGLRMNTEAF
TRBJ2-1 | TRBV7-3 | . | ASSLTRDNEQF
TRBJ1-5 | TRBV18 | . | ASSPPRSSNQPQH
TRBJ2-1 | TRBV4-1 | . | ASSQRRNGYNEQF
TRBJ1-2 | TRBV20-1 | . | KTGGGGYT
TRBJ1-3 | TRBV23-1 | . | ASSFQPGCGNTIY
TRBJ2-1 | TRBV5-1 | . | ASSFTTYNEQF
TRBJ2-5 | TRBV4-1 | . | ASSQTEGETQY